These 28 T cell receptor beta chains were sequenced from one sample in a study of blood T cell repertoires in COVID-19. Libraries were prepared by immunoSEQ multiplex PCR; TCRdb keeps only in-frame clonotypes and omits some of them. Among roughly 260,000 clones listed, 80% to 90% were seen once. The sequenced sample was PBMCs or T cells enriched from blood (not recorded which). The receptors derive from a woman aged 45-59 years who had recovered from COVID-19.

The gene calls are TRBV3-1 (or the pseudogene TRBV3-2) and TRBJ2-7; no clear D gene. Trimming pared 0 bases from V and 2 bases from J, leaving 11 bases between. The CDR3 extends over 15 amino acids. Germline V gene data show CDR1 as LGHDT and CDR2 as YNNKEL (reference sequence). CDR3 DNA sequence: TGTGCCAGCAGCCAAGATCTCGCTAGTACCTACGAGCAGTACTTC. As protein: CASSQDLASTYEQYF.

The chain joins TRBV10-2 to TRBJ2-3; D is perhaps TRBD2 (6 bases). The germline gives CDR1 WSHSY, CDR2 SAAADI. The V end lost 3 bases, the J end lost 3 bases, and 13 bases lay between the germline ends. The CDR3 length is 15 residues. In nucleotides, the CDR3 is TGCGCCAGCAGTGACGGAGGAGGGCTGACAGATACGCAGTATTTT. It is translated as CASSDGGGLTDTQYF.

The genes are TRBV5-5 and TRBJ1-1, with D possibly TRBD1 on 5 matching bases. The germline V gene encodes CDR1 SGHKS and CDR2 YYEKEE (reference sequence). The V end was cut by 3 bases, the J end by 3 bases, with 12 bases between. This CDR3 region has 14 residues. The CDR3 sequence is CASSWQGSDTEAFF. DNA of the CDR3: TGTGCCAGCAGCTGGCAGGGCTCTGACACTGAAGCTTTCTTT.

This chain links TRBV29-1 with TRBJ2-1, with 9 bases aligning to TRBD2. CDR1 SQVTM and CDR2 ANQGSEA come from the germline V gene. This CDR3 region has 14 residues. V lost 7 bases and J lost 7; bases outside the gene matches: 11. In DNA, the CDR3 is TGCAGCGCCAGACAGATAGCGGGAGTAAATGAGCAGTTCTTC. Protein: CSARQIAGVNEQFF.

This clone was found once. The rearrangement joins TRBV7-3 to TRBJ1-2, with a possible D match to TRBD1 (6 bases). Germline V CDR1 and CDR2: SGHTA, FQGTGA. V was pared by 8 bases and J by 4 bases, with 8 bases between. The CDR3 is 11 residues long. The CDR3 nucleotides read TGTGCCAGCCCACAGGGCTATGGCTACACCTTC. This encodes CASPQGYGYTF.

The J gene is TRBJ1-5, the V gene TRBV10-2, with 7 bases aligning to TRBD1. Germline CDR1 WSHSY, CDR2 SAAADI. The CDR3 totals 16 residues. Losses at the gene ends were 9 bases for V and 0 bases for J; bases not matched to a gene: 11. As DNA, the CDR3 is TGCGCCAGAATCGGGACAGATTGTTATAGCAATCAGCCCCAGCATTTT. Protein sequence: CARIGTDCYSNQPQHF.

This clone was recorded only once. The chain employs TRBV4-1 and TRBJ2-7; D gene unclear. Germline-derived CDR1 and CDR2 are MGHRA and YSYEKL. Trimming took 1 base from V and 4 from J, leaving 8 bases between them. CDR3 length: 13 amino acids. CDR3 amino acids: CASSQVNGYEQYF. The CDR3 nucleotides are TGCGCCAGCAGCCAAGTAAACGGTTACGAGCAGTACTTC.

This clone was counted once. This rearrangement joins TRBV5-5 to TRBJ1-2, with 7 bases lining up with TRBD1. The CDR3 loop spans 13 amino acids. Germline CDR1 reads SGHKS; CDR2 reads YYEKEE (reference sequence). Germline trimming cut 7 bases from V and 5 bases from J; bases unmatched to any gene: 8. The DNA of the CDR3 is TGTGCCAGCGGCTATGAACAGGGGTATGGCTACACCTTC. It encodes CASGYEQGYGYTF.

The chain joins TRBV6-5 to TRBJ1-1, with TRBD1 identical over 7 bases. Per germline, CDR1 MNHEY and CDR2 SVGAGI. Unmatched junction bases numbered 10, after V lost 8 bases and J lost 7 bases. The CDR3 length is 13 residues. For the CDR3, the DNA is TGTGCCAGCGTTCCACAGGGGTTCCGTGAAGCTTTCTTT. As protein: CASVPQGFREAFF.

This clone has only one observation. The chain combines TRBV28 with TRBJ1-2; 8 positions agree with TRBD1. Germline V gene data show CDR1 as MDHEN and CDR2 as SYDVKM. J lost 8 bases, V lost 4 bases, and 9 bases had no gene match. The CDR3 has 14 amino acids. In DNA form, the CDR3 reads TGTGCCAGCAGTTCCACCGGGACAGGATGGGGCTACACCTTC. Its protein product is CASSSTGTGWGYTF.

The chain has TRBV6-5 and TRBJ2-1; the D is unclear. V lost 2 bases and J lost 5, with 10 bases in between. The length of the CDR3 is 14 residues. Germline loops: CDR1 MNHEY, CDR2 SVGAGI. DNA of the CDR3: TGTGCCAGCAGTTACGGTTCGGTTCACAATGAGCAGTTCTTC. Translation: CASSYGSVHNEQFF.

Of note for this clone: A junction boundary mismatches the germline segment, possibly from a read error. V usage is TRBV19 and J usage is TRBJ2-1, with no clear D. The CDR3 length is 12 residues. Germline CDR1 is LNHDA and CDR2 is SQIVND (reference sequence). The CDR3 here is CASSLELGEQFF. The DNA for the CDR3 is TGTGCCAGTAGTCTAGAGTTGGGCGAGCAGTTCTTC.

The chain couples TRBV6-5 to TRBJ2-2; tentatively, D is TRBD2 (6 bases). The CDR3 covers 14 residues. V lost 8 bases and J 2 bases, leaving 12 bases between the germline ends. Germline V gives CDR1 MNHEY, CDR2 SVGAGI. CDR3 in DNA: TGTGCCAGCGCCGGGACTCCCAACACCGGGGAGCTGTTTTTT. Translating gives CASAGTPNTGELFF.

The chain carries TRBV3-1 (or the pseudogene TRBV3-2) and TRBJ2-7, with 8 nucleotides matching TRBD2. V lost 1 base to trimming and J lost 4 bases; unmatched junction nucleotides: 3. In germline, CDR1 is LGHDT, CDR2 YNNKEL (reference sequence). The CDR3 has 14 residues. CDR3 bases: TGTGCCAGCAGCCAAGCGGGAGGGTATTACGAGCAGTACTTC. This gives the protein CASSQAGGYYEQYF.

This chain joins TRBV6-4 and TRBJ2-1, with TRBD2 identical over 14 bases. CDR3 size: 15 residues. Germline V CDR1 and CDR2: MRHNA, SNTAGT. The trim removed 6 bases at V and 7 bases at J, leaving 5 bases unmatched. CDR3 amino acids: CASRGTSGSINEQFF. Written as DNA, the CDR3 is TGTGCCAGCAGGGGGACTAGCGGGAGTATTAATGAGCAGTTCTTC.

This chain links TRBV28 with TRBJ1-6; D gene ambiguous. The CDR3 is 16 amino acids. The germline V and J ends were trimmed by 3 bases and 4 bases, with 13 bases remaining between them. Germline assignment: CDR1 MDHEN and CDR2 SYDVKM. CDR3 loop: CASSLSGAFYNSPLHF. CDR3 in DNA: TGTGCCAGCAGTTTGTCAGGCGCTTTTTATAATTCACCCCTCCACTTT.

V is TRBV24-1 and J is TRBJ2-1; TRBD2 aligns across 13 bases. The ends lost 0 bases at V and 6 bases at J; junction bases unmatched: 1. The germline CDR1 and CDR2 sequences are KGHDR and SFDVKD. The CDR3 is made up of 16 amino acids. The CDR3 DNA reads TGTGCCACCAGTGATTTGACTAGCGGGAGGGCCAATGAGCAGTTCTTC. As protein: CATSDLTSGRANEQFF.

The sample holds one count of this clone. V gene TRBV19 combines with J gene TRBJ2-5, with 8 bases aligning to TRBD2. The CDR3 runs to 17 residues. The V segment lost 7 bases and the J segment 4 bases; nucleotides outside the gene matches: 17. CDR1 and CDR2 from the germline V gene are LNHDA and SQIVND (reference sequence). The CDR3 coding sequence is TGTGCCAGTACCGCCGGGCTTGCGGGAGGCCAACGAGAGACCCAGTACTTC. This translates into CASTAGLAGGQRETQYF.

The chain carries TRBV29-1 and TRBJ2-5, with 9 bases that match TRBD1. Trimming at V came to 2 bases and at J to 4 bases, leaving 5 bases not matched to a gene. The CDR3 runs to 14 residues. Germline assignment: CDR1 SQVTM and CDR2 ANQGSEA. The chain's CDR3 is CSVEPGTGIETQYF. CDR3 nucleotide sequence: TGCAGCGTTGAACCCGGGACAGGGATAGAGACCCAGTACTTC.

The gene calls are TRBV3-1 (or the pseudogene TRBV3-2) and TRBJ1-1; TRBD1 aligns across 8 bases. The CDR3 contains 14 residues. The V segment lost 5 bases and the J segment 6 bases; nucleotides outside the gene matches: 8. Germline values: CDR1 LGHDT, CDR2 YNNKEL (reference sequence). CDR3 amino acids: CASSYGFRGPEAFF. CDR3 nucleotides: TGTGCCAGCAGCTATGGATTCAGGGGGCCTGAAGCTTTCTTT.

This chain uses TRBV19 with TRBJ2-7, with 10 nucleotides matching TRBD1. Looked up from germline, CDR1 is LNHDA and CDR2 is SQIVND (reference sequence). V lost 7 bases to trimming and J lost 0 bases; unmatched junction nucleotides: 3. The CDR3 is 14 amino acids. CDR3 amino acids: CASTGQGTSYEQYF. The CDR3 DNA follows: TGTGCCAGTACGGGACAGGGGACCTCCTACGAGCAGTACTTC.

CDR3 nucleotides: TGTGCCAGCAGTTTCGGGGTATCCAACTATGGCTACACCTTC. This codes for CASSFGVSNYGYTF. The chain links TRBV28 to TRBJ1-2; D is undetermined. Germline assignment: CDR1 MDHEN and CDR2 SYDVKM. The CDR3 loop spans 14 amino acids. Trimming shortened V by 3 bases and J by 2 bases, and 10 bases separated the two germline ends.

This chain links TRBV19 with TRBJ1-1; perhaps TRBD1 as D (5 bases). Germline-derived CDR1 and CDR2 are LNHDA and SQIVND (reference sequence). CDR3 length equals 15 residues. Trimming shortened V by 6 bases and J by 1 base, and 15 bases separated the two germline ends. The CDR3 loop reads CASSLRDRGNTEAFF. The CDR3 DNA reads as TGTGCCAGTAGCCTTCGTGACAGAGGGAACACTGAAGCTTTCTTT.

This clone was observed a few times. The V gene is TRBV24-1, the J gene TRBJ1-2, with D hard to call. Germline CDR1 is KGHDR and CDR2 is SFDVKD. Trimming cost V 9 bases and J 4 bases, with 14 bases left between them. This CDR3 comprises 13 residues. CDR3 DNA: TGTGCCACCCCGAGGTCGTCCCCCTATGGCTACACCTTC. Protein: CATPRSSPYGYTF.

The chain couples TRBV19 to TRBJ2-6; 12 bases line up with TRBD1. V lost 3 bases to trimming and J lost 2 bases; unmatched junction nucleotides: 2. In germline, CDR1 is LNHDA, CDR2 SQIVND (reference sequence). This CDR3 has 17 amino acids. The CDR3 region is CASSIGTGGPGANVLTF. In DNA, the CDR3 is TGTGCCAGTAGTATCGGGACAGGGGGCCCTGGGGCCAACGTCCTGACTTTC.

This chain links TRBV27 with TRBJ1-2, with 8 bases fitting TRBD1. The CDR3 runs to 17 residues. Germline values: CDR1 MNHEY, CDR2 SMNVEV (reference sequence). V was clipped by 5 bases and J by 5 bases; unmatched bases: 16. CDR3 sequence: CASSLNSRTGQAYGYTF. The CDR3 coding sequence is TGTGCCAGCAGTCTTAACTCCCGGACAGGGCAGGCTTATGGCTACACCTTC.

J is TRBJ2-7 and V is TRBV5-8; 7 nucleotides line up with TRBD1. The germline gives CDR1 SGHTS, CDR2 YDEGEE. The CDR3 length is 14 residues. V dropped 1 base and J dropped 2; count of bases not matched to a gene: 3. For the CDR3, the DNA is TGTGCCAGCAGCTTGTCGGGACAGCCCTACGAGCAGTACTTC. It specifies CASSLSGQPYEQYF.

This chain uses TRBV7-9 with TRBJ2-3; D is unresolved. Germline values: CDR1 SEHNR, CDR2 FQNEAQ (reference sequence). The CDR3 consists of 11 residues. The V and J ends lost 11 bases and 3 bases respectively, with 9 bases between them. The CDR3 loop is CAWADTDTQYF. The CDR3 DNA is TGTGCCTGGGCAGATACAGATACGCAGTATTTT.